A selection of T cell receptor beta chains follows, all from one sample in a study of CD8+CD57+ T cells in acquired aplastic anemia. In TCRdb, the reads were re-called with MiXCR into one record per CDR3 protein. The sample holds under 250,000 distinct CDR3 sequences, 40% to 50% seen once. Sequenced: sorted CD4+, CD8+, or CD8+CD57+ T cells (not recorded which) from PBMCs. These TCRs come from a human donor with aplastic anemia. The CDR3 runs from the conserved cysteine through the conserved F or W. The order of the fields is CDR3 protein, CDR3 DNA, V gene, J gene, clone size, CDR3 length, D gene. The D gene is left open where the match is weak. Expanded clones get a size class; other rows say once, few or many, or leave the size out.

CASRRREDYEQYF	TGTGCCAGCAGACGTCGGGAGGACTACGAGCAGTACTTC	TRBV14	TRBJ2-7	many	13	TRBD2
CSVGATEAFF	TGCAGCGTAGGGGCCACTGAAGCTTTCTTT	TRBV29-1	TRBJ1-1	many	10	-
CASKVAGSVGTEAFF	TGTGCCAGTAAGGTCGCGGGGTCGGTGGGCACTGAAGCTTTCTTT	TRBV19	TRBJ1-1	-	15	-
CASCYSEQETQYF	TGTGCCAGCTGTTACAGTGAACAAGAGACCCAGTACTTC	TRBV6-2/TRBV6-3	TRBJ2-5	few	13	-
CASSLVWGPDTDTQYF	TGTGCCAGTAGTTTGGTCTGGGGGCCCGACACAGATACGCAGTATTTT	TRBV19	TRBJ2-3	many	16	-
CASSSSNRTNEKLFF	TGTGCCAGCAGCTCCTCCAACAGGACTAATGAAAAACTGTTTTTT	TRBV7-9	TRBJ1-4	many	15	-
CASSQVRESYGYTF	TGCGCCAGCAGCCAAGTCCGGGAATCCTATGGCTACACCTTC	TRBV4-1	TRBJ1-2	-	14	-
CASSPKGVRYGYTF	TGTGCCAGCAGTCCGAAGGGAGTTCGTTATGGCTACACCTTC	TRBV12-3/TRBV12-4	TRBJ1-2	many	14	-
CSVDKGGAADYGCTF	TGCAGCGTTGATAAAGGAGGCGCTGCTGACTATGGCTGCACCTTC	TRBV29-1	TRBJ1-2	-	15	-
CASSLESWRNEQFF	TGCGCCAGCAGCCTGGAGTCGTGGAGGAATGAGCAGTTCTTC	TRBV5-1	TRBJ2-1	-	14	-
CASSESSRGGFSSYEQYF	TGTGCCAGCAGTGAATCTTCCCGCGGGGGCTTCAGCTCCTACGAGCAGTACTTC	TRBV25-1	TRBJ2-7	many	18	-
CSARGGDLYNSPLHF	TGCAGTGCTAGAGGAGGGGACTTATATAATTCACCCCTCCACTTT	TRBV20-1	TRBJ1-6	once	15	-
CASSQEARAAEAFF	TGTGCCAGCAGCCAAGAAGCCAGGGCTGCTGAAGCTTTCTTT	TRBV14	TRBJ1-1	many	14	-
CASSQDTGSYNEQFF	TGCGCCAGCAGCCAAGATACAGGGTCCTACAATGAGCAGTTCTTC	TRBV4-3	TRBJ2-1	few	15	-
CAINLGVGNTIYF	TGTGCCATCAACCTGGGGGTTGGAAACACCATATATTTT	TRBV2	TRBJ1-3	many	13	-
CSARDTTHYGYTF	TGCAGTGCTAGAGACACCACCCACTATGGCTACACCTTC	TRBV20-1	TRBJ1-2	few	13	-
CASIRGGLNTEAFF	TGTGCCAGCATCCGGGGCGGGCTTAACACTGAAGCTTTCTTT	TRBV7-9	TRBJ1-1	-	14	-
CASRPGQENQPQHF	TGTGCCAGTAGACCGGGACAGGAGAATCAGCCCCAGCATTTT	TRBV25-1	TRBJ1-5	few	14	TRBD1
CASSLPGGITDTQYF	TGTGCCAGCAGCCTGCCAGGCGGAATCACAGATACGCAGTATTTT	TRBV7-2	TRBJ2-3	-	15	-
CAGSDGSSGANVLTF	TGTGCCGGGTCAGATGGTAGCTCTGGGGCCAACGTCCTGACTTTC	TRBV2	TRBJ2-6	-	15	-
CASRGGGRATYEQYF	TGTGCCAGCAGGGGGGGTGGGAGGGCAACCTACGAGCAGTACTTC	TRBV25-1	TRBJ2-7	-	15	TRBD2
CASSPGTTGELFF	TGTGCCAGCAGCCCTGGGACCACCGGGGAGCTGTTTTTT	TRBV7-9	TRBJ2-2	few	13	-
CASSSRTDQPQHF	TGTGCCAGCAGTTCCAGGACGGATCAGCCCCAGCATTTT	TRBV12-3/TRBV12-4	TRBJ1-5	many	13	-
CSASGGGDEQYF	TGCAGTGCTAGCGGGGGAGGGGACGAGCAGTACTTC	TRBV20-1	TRBJ2-7	-	12	TRBD2
CASSTTGGANDSPLHF	TGTGCCAGTAGCACCACAGGGGGCGCGAATGATTCACCCCTCCACTTT	TRBV19	TRBJ1-6	-	16	TRBD1
CASSQTGNSGNTIYF	TGTGCCAGCAGCCAGACAGGCAACTCTGGAAACACCATATATTTT	TRBV25-1	TRBJ1-3	few	15	-
CASSFELAGEDEQFF	TGCGCCAGCAGCTTCGAACTAGCGGGAGAGGATGAGCAGTTCTTC	TRBV5-1	TRBJ2-1	many	15	TRBD2
CSARSSGEAIINEQYF	TGCAGTGCTAGATCTAGCGGGGAGGCTATTATCAATGAGCAGTACTTC	TRBV20-1	TRBJ2-7	-	16	TRBD2
CASSYVINQPQHF	TGTGCCAGCAGTTACGTCATAAATCAGCCCCAGCATTTT	TRBV6-5	TRBJ1-5	-	13	-
CASSSIGTPRDEQYF	TGTGCCAGCAGCTCTATTGGGACTCCGAGGGACGAGCAGTACTTC	TRBV7-9	TRBJ2-7	few	15	-
CASSIHQAQVGSSYNEQFF	TGTGCCAGTAGTATTCATCAGGCACAGGTTGGGTCCTCCTACAATGAGCAGTTCTTC	TRBV19	TRBJ2-1	many	19	-
CASSWDRGRSYEQYF	TGTGCCAGCAGTTGGGACAGGGGCAGGAGCTACGAGCAGTACTTC	TRBV12-3/TRBV12-4	TRBJ2-7	-	15	TRBD1
CASTGLAGASDEQFF	TGTGCCAGCACCGGACTAGCGGGAGCTAGCGATGAGCAGTTCTTC	TRBV6-1	TRBJ2-1	many	15	TRBD2
CSARVNQRGVSGANVLTF	TGCAGTGCTAGAGTGAACCAGCGGGGTGTCTCTGGGGCCAACGTCCTGACTTTC	TRBV20-1	TRBJ2-6	once	18	TRBD2
CASSHRYRDMPYEQYF	TGTGCCAGCAGCCACCGCTACCGGGACATGCCCTACGAGCAGTACTTC	TRBV4-2	TRBJ2-7	many	16	-
CASSIKTAMNTEAFF	TGTGCCAGTAGTATAAAGACAGCTATGAACACTGAAGCTTTCTTT	TRBV19	TRBJ1-1	many	15	-
CASSFAPGTSEYNEQFF	TGTGCCAGCAGTTTTGCCCCCGGGACTAGCGAGTACAATGAGCAGTTCTTC	TRBV6-4	TRBJ2-1	few	17	TRBD2
CASSPAGWETQYF	TGTGCCAGCAGTCCAGCAGGGTGGGAGACCCAGTACTTC	TRBV27	TRBJ2-5	-	13	-
CSALGGGVINEQFF	TGCAGTGCCCTTGGCGGGGGGGTTATAAATGAGCAGTTCTTC	TRBV20-1	TRBJ2-1	-	14	TRBD2
CASSFRGYEQYF	TGTGCCAGCAGTTTCCGTGGCTACGAGCAGTACTTC	TRBV28	TRBJ2-7	few	12	-
CASSGGASGSYEQYF	TGTGCCAGCAGTGGTGGGGCTAGCGGCTCCTACGAGCAGTACTTC	TRBV2	TRBJ2-7	-	15	TRBD2
CASSFSGLSYNEQFF	TGTGCCAGCAGCTTTAGCGGACTCTCCTACAATGAGCAGTTCTTC	TRBV5-4	TRBJ2-1	-	15	-
CSTKATGTSSYEQYF	TGCAGCACAAAAGCCACCGGGACTAGCAGTTACGAGCAGTACTTC	TRBV20-1	TRBJ2-7	-	15	TRBD2
CATSEARGPYNEQFF	TGTGCCACCAGTGAAGCCAGGGGGCCTTACAATGAGCAGTTCTTC	TRBV24-1	TRBJ2-1	many	15	TRBD1
CASSPTGDNEKLFF	TGTGCCAGCAGCCCGACAGGGGATAATGAAAAACTGTTTTTT	TRBV3-1	TRBJ1-4	few	14	TRBD1
CASSQVSSGSPYEQYF	TGTGCCAGCAGCCAGGTGTCGAGCGGGAGCCCATACGAGCAGTACTTC	TRBV4-2	TRBJ2-7	many	16	TRBD2
CSARTSGGNTYEQYF	TGCAGTGCTAGGACTAGCGGGGGCAACACCTACGAGCAGTACTTC	TRBV20-1	TRBJ2-7	-	15	TRBD2
CASRPETGGSHIYEQYF	TGTGCCAGCAGACCTGAGACAGGGGGCAGTCATATCTACGAGCAGTACTTC	TRBV13	TRBJ2-7	many	17	TRBD1